This T cell receptor (beta chain) was recovered during a study of blood T cells in healthy people across ages. In this sample, this clonotype turned up a few times. A sample-barcoded 5' primer and a J-beta primer mix were used in a second PCR of roughly 7 to 11 cycles. TCRdb independently ran MiXCR on the 5' RACE reads; one entry per CDR3 protein. The data show around 1,600,000 distinct CDR3 sequences, roughly two fifths seen once. This CDR3 is built from 13 residues. V was clipped by 6 bases and J by 0 bases, with 5 bases between them. Germline V gene data show CDR1 as ENHRY and CDR2 as SYGVKD. The material sequenced was blood. The chain combines TRBV10-3 with TRBJ2-2; D not resolved. This receptor was identified in a woman aged 18-29 years in good health. DNA of the CDR3: TGTGCCATCAGGCTAGCGAACACCGGGGAGCTGTTTTTT. Encoded protein: CAIRLANTGELFF.